These 27 T cell receptor beta chains were sequenced from one sample in a study of cytomegalovirus exposure and HLA in healthy donors. The data were produced by immunoSEQ multiplex PCR, yet TCRdb's version contains in-frame clones alone and is incomplete. Of fewer than 90,000 clones listed, 96% are singletons. The material sequenced was PBMCs. Receptors were obtained from a man between 18 and 35 years old in good health and CMV-seropositive.

The chain is built from TRBV4-2 and TRBJ2-3; the D is unclear. The V end was cut by 0 bases, the J end by 0 bases, with 10 bases between. Per the germline V gene, CDR1 is LGHNA and CDR2 is YNFKEQ. The CDR3 is made up of 16 amino acids. The CDR3 nucleotides are TGTGCCAGCAGCCAAGATGCTTCAACTAGCACAGATACGCAGTATTTT. Translating it yields CASSQDASTSTDTQYF.

The J gene is TRBJ1-1, the V gene TRBV2; a weak D match, TRBD1 (5 bases). Germline assignment: CDR1 SNHLY and CDR2 FYNNEI. V was shortened by 6 bases and J by 4 bases, with 15 bases between the two germline ends. The CDR3 is 14 amino acids. Written as DNA, the CDR3 is TGTGCCAGCAGCCTCCAGGGAGGTATCACTGAAGCTTTCTTT. It codes for CASSLQGGITEAFF.

CDR3 sequence reads: CASSVGQGGTGELFF. DNA for the CDR3: TGTGCCAGCAGCGTAGGGCAGGGGGGCACCGGGGAGCTGTTTTTT. The V gene is TRBV9, the J gene TRBJ2-2; D possibly corresponds to TRBD1 (7 bases). The CDR3 totals 15 residues. Trimming removed 0 bases from V and 4 bases from J, with 10 bases in between. From germline, CDR1 is SGDLS and CDR2 YYNGEE.

V is TRBV27 and J is TRBJ2-1; D not certain. V lost 2 bases and J 6 bases, leaving 8 bases between the germline ends. From germline, CDR1 is MNHEY and CDR2 SMNVEV (reference sequence). The CDR3 has 13 amino acids. The CDR3 is CASSLRGVNEQFF. CDR3 coding DNA: TGTGCCAGCAGTTTACGAGGAGTCAATGAGCAGTTCTTC.

The V call is TRBV2, the J call TRBJ2-3, with 9 bases aligning to TRBD2. The CDR3 length is 14 residues. Per the germline V gene, CDR1 is SNHLY and CDR2 is FYNNEI. With 7 bases clipped from V and 3 bases from J, the junction kept 5 bases outside the gene matches. CDR3 nucleotides: TGTGCCAGCAACCCGGGACTAGCAACAGATACGCAGTATTTT. This translates into CASNPGLATDTQYF.

Only one count was recorded for this clone. The V call is TRBV27, the J call TRBJ2-3; 8 nucleotides agree with TRBD2. CDR3 size: 18 residues. J was trimmed by 0 bases and V by 5 bases; bases with no gene match: 13. Looked up from germline, CDR1 is MNHEY and CDR2 is SMNVEV (reference sequence). CDR3 coding DNA: TGTGCCAGCAGTCCGCTAGCGGGCAGCCCCGCTAGCACAGATACGCAGTATTTT. The encoded protein is CASSPLAGSPASTDTQYF.

CDR3 coding DNA: TGTGCCAGCAGCGAGGGACTAGCGGGAGAGTCCTACGAGCAGTACTTC. It translates to CASSEGLAGESYEQYF. V gene TRBV7-8 combines with J gene TRBJ2-7, with 14 bases aligning to TRBD2. The CDR3 has 16 amino acids. The junction had 4 bases not matched to a gene; V was cut back by 5 bases and J by 1 base. Germline CDR1 reads SGHVS; CDR2 reads FQNEAQ. The whole variable domain, filled in from reference TRBV7-8 and TRBJ2-7, reads GAGVSQSPRYKVAKRGQDVALRCDPISGHVSLFWYQQALGQGPEFLTYFQNEAQLDKSGLPSDRFFAERPEGSVSTLKIQRTQQEDSAVYLCASSEGLAGESYEQYFGPGTRLTVT.

The chain is built from TRBV10-1 and TRBJ2-3; D may be TRBD1 (5 bases). CDR1 is WNHNN, CDR2 SYGVQD, per germline (reference sequence). CDR3 length: 17 residues. Trimming took off 6 bases at V and 0 bases at J, with 19 bases between the two ends. The CDR3 sequence: CASSRSVGLISTDTQYF. The CDR3 nucleotides are TGCGCCAGCAGCCGGTCAGTGGGGCTGATTAGCACAGATACGCAGTATTTT.

The chain is built from TRBV11-2 and TRBJ2-3; 10 nucleotides align to TRBD1. This CDR3 is built from 15 residues. V was pared by 5 bases and J by 3 bases, with 5 bases of the junction left unmatched. CDR1 and CDR2 from the germline V gene are SGHAT and FQNNGV. CDR3 sequence: CASSPGTGATDTQYF. CDR3 nucleotide sequence: TGTGCCAGCAGCCCTGGGACAGGGGCAACAGATACGCAGTATTTT.

The J gene is TRBJ1-4, the V gene TRBV30; 9 positions agree with TRBD1. V was clipped by 3 bases and J by 7 bases; unmatched bases: 12. The CDR3 is 16 residues long. Germline V gene sequence: CDR1 GTSNPN, CDR2 SVGIG (reference sequence). This CDR3 reads CAWRLERGTGIEKLFF. For the CDR3, the DNA is TGTGCCTGGAGACTTGAACGCGGGACAGGGATTGAAAAACTGTTTTTT.

This chain links TRBV7-6 with TRBJ1-3; D uncertain. Trimming removed 5 bases at V and 0 bases at J, with 17 bases between. The CDR3 covers 17 residues. Germline-derived CDR1 and CDR2 are SGHVS and FNYEAQ. This chain's CDR3 is CASSPNPTVSSGNTIYF. CDR3 nucleotides: TGTGCCAGCAGCCCGAACCCCACAGTGAGCTCTGGAAACACCATATATTTT.

In the case of this clone: An end of the junction differs from the germline gene, which may be a read error. Other DNA sequences in this specimen translate into the identical CDR3. The rearrangement joins TRBV5-1 to TRBJ1-1, with D maybe TRBD1 (6 bases). The length of the CDR3 is 15 residues. Germline values: CDR1 SGHRS, CDR2 YFSETQ. The CDR3 here is CASSLQGVRDTEAFF. CDR3 bases: TGCGCCAGCAGCTTACAGGGTGTTAGAGACACTGAGGCTTTCTTT. Together with reference TRBV5-1 and TRBJ1-1, the CDR3 gives the full variable domain: KAGVTQTPRYLIKTRGQQVTLSCSPISGHRSVSWYQQTPGQGLQFLFEYFSETQRNKGNFPGRFSGRQFSNSRSEMNVSTLELGDSALYLCASSLQGVRDTEAFFGQGTRLTVV.

The rearrangement links TRBV7-9 to TRBJ2-1, with D tentatively TRBD2 (6 bases). Germline values: CDR1 SEHNR, CDR2 FQNEAQ (reference sequence). CDR3 length equals 14 residues. The V and J ends lost 3 bases and 0 bases respectively, with 6 bases between them. The DNA for the CDR3 is TGTGCCAGCAGCTTCGGGAGCTCCTACAATGAGCAGTTCTTC. Translating it yields CASSFGSSYNEQFF.

V gene TRBV6-5 combines with J gene TRBJ1-1; 7 bases map to TRBD1. Per the germline V gene, CDR1 is MNHEY and CDR2 is SVGAGI. Trimming cost V 8 bases and J 1 base; bases outside gene matches: 4. This CDR3 has 13 residues. CDR3 bases: TGTGCCAGCGCCGACAGGGCGAACACTGAAGCTTTCTTT. Translated, it gives CASADRANTEAFF.

This chain uses TRBV11-3 with TRBJ2-1, with D tentatively TRBD2 (5 bases). This CDR3 contains 15 residues. Trimming removed 0 bases at V and 2 bases at J, with 8 bases between. CDR1 is SGHNT and CDR2 is YENEEA in the germline V gene. CDR3 sequence: CASSLDRDPYNEQFF. The CDR3 coding sequence is TGTGCCAGCAGCTTAGATCGGGATCCCTACAATGAGCAGTTCTTC. The complete variable domain, with remaining parts taken from reference TRBV11-3 and TRBJ2-1, reads EAGVVQSPRYKIIEKKQPVAFWCNPISGHNTLYWYLQNLGQGPELLIRYENEEAVDDSQLPKDRFSAERLKGVDSTLKIQPAELGDSAVYLCASSLDRDPYNEQFFGPGTRLTVL.

J is TRBJ2-7 and V is TRBV7-2, with 8 bases identical to TRBD2. Germline V gene lookup returns CDR1 SGHTA and CDR2 FQGNSA. The V and J ends lost 1 base and 6 bases, in that order; junction bases with no gene match: 17. The CDR3 contains 18 residues. The CDR3 DNA reads TGTGCCAGCAGCTTAGAACCCTCCCCGAGCGGGAGACGGGGCGAGCAGTACTTC. Protein sequence: CASSLEPSPSGRRGEQYF.

The count of this clone is one. The chain is built from TRBV6-5 and TRBJ1-5, with a tentative D call TRBD1 (6 bases). The V end lost 5 bases, the J end lost 10 bases, and 21 bases lay between the germline ends. CDR1 and CDR2 (germline): MNHEY, SVGAGI. The CDR3 sequence is 15 residues long. DNA of the CDR3: TGTGCCAGCAGTCGCGACCCGGACAGTCTACTTCCCCAGCATTTT. Translating gives CASSRDPDSLLPQHF.

This chain joins TRBV18 and TRBJ2-7; D may be TRBD2 (5 bases). The germline V gene has CDR1 KGHSH and CDR2 LQKENI. The CDR3 extends over 15 amino acids. V lost 0 bases, J lost 0 bases, and 9 bases lay in between. The CDR3 DNA sequence: TGTGCCAGCTCACCACCAAAAGGGAGCTCCTACGAGCAGTACTTC. Residues: CASSPPKGSSYEQYF.

The V and J genes are TRBV6-1 and TRBJ1-2; D is unresolved. Trimming took 2 bases from V and 4 from J, leaving 8 bases between them. CDR3 length: 13 amino acids. In germline, CDR1 is MNHNS, CDR2 SASEGT. The CDR3 is CASSEQEFYGYTF. The CDR3 DNA reads TGTGCCAGCAGTGAACAGGAATTCTATGGCTACACCTTC.

This chain links TRBV7-9 with TRBJ2-1; TRBD1 is a possible D gene (5 bases). Per germline, CDR1 SEHNR and CDR2 FQNEAQ (reference sequence). This CDR3 contains 14 residues. V lost 5 bases, J lost 5 bases, and 13 bases lay in between. CDR3 DNA sequence: TGTGCCAGCAGCCTCCCGGACACGAACAATGAGCAGTTCTTC. This codes for CASSLPDTNNEQFF.

This clone was observed a handful of times. The chain couples TRBV6-1 to TRBJ1-5, with D hard to call. Germline-derived CDR1 and CDR2 are MNHNS and SASEGT. The germline V and J ends were trimmed by 4 bases and 6 bases, with 10 bases remaining between them. The CDR3 is 13 amino acids. This CDR3 reads CASSVEGIQPQHF. The CDR3, as DNA: TGTGCCAGCAGTGTGGAGGGAATTCAGCCCCAGCATTTT.

V usage is TRBV30 and J usage is TRBJ2-3; D gene uncertain. In germline, CDR1 is GTSNPN, CDR2 SVGIG (reference sequence). The CDR3 sequence is 13 residues long. V was pared by 0 bases and J by 3 bases, with 7 bases between. The CDR3 DNA sequence: TGTGCCTGGAGTGTTGTTATTACAGATACGCAGTATTTT. Protein: CAWSVVITDTQYF.

The J gene is TRBJ2-1, the V gene TRBV7-9; tentative D call: TRBD2 (5 bases). The V gene's germline CDR1 is SEHNR and CDR2 FQNEAQ (reference sequence). Between the trimmed V and J ends, which lost 5 bases and 7 bases, there was a span of 18 bases. This CDR3 contains 15 residues. The CDR3, as DNA: TGTGCCAGCAGCACCTTAGCGATCTACTGGAATGAGCAGTTCTTC. Translating it yields CASSTLAIYWNEQFF.

The DNA of the CDR3 is TGTGCCAGCAGCTTTGAGCGGCCCGGGGGGACCCAGTACTTC. Translating it yields CASSFERPGGTQYF. The chain recombines TRBV7-2 with TRBJ2-5; D is perhaps TRBD2 (6 bases). Trimming took 3 bases from V and 7 from J, leaving 15 bases between them. Germline loops: CDR1 SGHTA, CDR2 FQGNSA. This CDR3 has 14 residues. Together with reference TRBV7-2 and TRBJ2-5, the CDR3 gives the full variable domain: GAGVSQSPSNKVTEKGKDVELRCDPISGHTALYWYRQSLGQGLEFLIYFQGNSAPDKSGLPSDRFSAERTGGSVSTLTIQRTQQEDSAVYLCASSFERPGGTQYFGPGTRLLVL.

The J gene is TRBJ2-7, the V gene TRBV28; 15 nucleotides agree with TRBD2. Germline CDR1 MDHEN, CDR2 SYDVKM. The CDR3 totals 18 residues. Losses at the gene ends were 6 bases for V and 6 bases for J; bases not matched to a gene: 15. This chain's CDR3 is CASSPGLAGGTRRGEQYF. CDR3 DNA: TGTGCCAGCAGCCCCGGACTAGCGGGAGGGACCCGAAGGGGCGAGCAGTACTTC. Full variable domain (outside the CDR3, taken from reference TRBV28 and TRBJ2-7): DVKVTQSSRYLVKRTGEKVFLECVQDMDHENMFWYRQDPGLGLRLIYFSYDVKMKEKGDIPEGYSVSREKKERFSLILESASTNQTSMYLCASSPGLAGGTRRGEQYFGPGTRLTVT.

V is TRBV4-2 and J is TRBJ2-3; D gene unclear. This CDR3 contains 15 residues. Germline CDR1 LGHNA, CDR2 YNFKEQ. The ends were cut back, 1 base at V and 2 bases at J, with 10 bases in the middle. CDR3: CASSQGDRLTDTQYF. Written as DNA, the CDR3 is TGTGCCAGCAGCCAAGGAGACCGACTCACAGATACGCAGTATTTT.

This rearrangement joins TRBV4-1 to TRBJ2-4; TRBD1 might be the D (5 bases). From germline, CDR1 is MGHRA and CDR2 YSYEKL. The CDR3 contains 17 residues. V lost 2 bases, J lost 0 bases, and 14 bases lay in between. The CDR3 DNA reads as TGCGCCAGCAGCCAAATGACAGCAAAACTAGCCAAAAACATTCAGTACTTC. This translates into CASSQMTAKLAKNIQYF.